This T cell receptor (beta chain) was identified in a study of blood T cell repertoires in COVID-19. The CDR3 spans 14 residues. Germline V gene data show CDR1 as MNHEY and CDR2 as SVGAGI. The trim removed 11 bases at V and 4 bases at J, leaving 7 bases unmatched. The data were produced by immunoSEQ multiplex PCR, yet TCRdb's version contains in-frame clones alone and is incomplete. This table has 210,000 or so clones, 87% appearing once. Participants spanned ages roughly 18 to 90 years and resided in 20 to 30 US areas. The clonotype was recovered from a man in his thirties or forties who had recovered from COVID-19. Sequenced sample: PBMCs or T cells enriched from blood (not recorded which). The chain has TRBV6-5 and TRBJ2-3, with 12 bases that match TRBD2. The CDR3 spells CAGTSGGTPDTQYF. In nucleotides, the CDR3 is TGTGCCGGTACTAGCGGGGGGACCCCAGATACGCAGTATTTT.